There are a few counts of the clone carrying this T cell receptor beta chain. No antigen is known for it. Both 60 Vbeta primers and 13 Jbeta primers went into the PCR. Some clones are missing from TCRdb's copy, which holds only in-frame ones; the method was immunoSEQ multiplex PCR. The data show some 150,000 clones, 65% to 75% seen once. The CDR3 totals 13 residues. Trimming left V 0 bases short and J 4 bases short, with 9 bases between. The germline CDR1 and CDR2 sequences are GTSNPN and SVGIG (reference sequence). The data belong to a study of cytomegalovirus exposure and HLA in healthy donors. Study-level findings and limits: A later analysis by the authors found several of the most significant clusters apparently linked to common viral pathogens. Presence/absence analyses treated sequencing depth as roughly uniform across donors.

The rearrangement links TRBV30 to TRBJ2-5, with D possibly being TRBD2 (5 bases). What was sequenced was PBMCs. The TCR comes from a man aged 60 to 69 in good health and CMV-seronegative. CDR3 in DNA: TGTGCCTGGAGTGTTCTAGCAGCAGAGACCCAGTACTTC. This encodes CAWSVLAAETQYF.